This T cell receptor beta chain was identified in a study of CD8 T cells in ankylosing spondylitis. The study's findings and limits: Characteristic of ankylosing spondylitis blood, it appeared, was a TCR beta motif comprising 7 to 9 highly homologous variants.

TCRdb independently ran MiXCR on the 5' RACE reads; one entry per CDR3 protein. The table has about 800,000 distinct CDR3 sequences, 10% to 15% seen once. Comment on this clonotype: Its antigen remains unidentified.

Per germline, CDR1 SGHTA and CDR2 FQGNSA. This CDR3 comprises 16 residues. V shed 2 bases and J 8 bases; nucleotides not matched to a gene: 6. V gene TRBV7-2 combines with J gene TRBJ2-3, with 14 bases fitting TRBD2. This TCR was recovered from a male donor with ankylosing spondylitis. The sample was blood, either unsorted or a sorted T cell fraction (not recorded which). The CDR3: CASSLTGLAGGGTQYF. The DNA of the CDR3 is TGTGCCAGCAGCTTAACAGGACTAGCGGGAGGCGGTACGCAGTATTTT.